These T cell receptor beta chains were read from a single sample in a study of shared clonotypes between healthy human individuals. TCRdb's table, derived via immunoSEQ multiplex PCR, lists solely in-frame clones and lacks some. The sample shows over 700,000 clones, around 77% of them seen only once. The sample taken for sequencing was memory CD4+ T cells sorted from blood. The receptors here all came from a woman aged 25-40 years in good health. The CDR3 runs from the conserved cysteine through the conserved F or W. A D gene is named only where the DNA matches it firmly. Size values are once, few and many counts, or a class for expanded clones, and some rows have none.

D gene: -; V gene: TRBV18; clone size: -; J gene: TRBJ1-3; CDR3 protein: CASSPRTDSGNTIYF; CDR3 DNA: TGTGCCAGCTCACCAAGGACCGACTCTGGAAACACCATATATTTT
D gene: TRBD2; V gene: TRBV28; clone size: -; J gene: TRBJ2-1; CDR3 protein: CASSSGLAGRTRLNEQFF; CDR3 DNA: TGTGCCAGCAGTTCGGGACTAGCGGGGAGGACGCGTCTCAATGAGCAGTTCTTC
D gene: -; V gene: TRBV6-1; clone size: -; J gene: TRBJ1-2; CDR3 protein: CASTGSLYGYTF; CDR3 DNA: TGTGCCAGCACAGGCAGCCTCTATGGCTACACCTTC
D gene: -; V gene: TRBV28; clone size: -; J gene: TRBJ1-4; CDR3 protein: CASSPGGNTEKLFF; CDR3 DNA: TGTGCCAGCAGTCCTGGGGGCAACACGGAAAAACTGTTTTTT
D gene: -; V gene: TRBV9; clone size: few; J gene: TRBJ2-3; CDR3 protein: CASSPMGVPDTQYF; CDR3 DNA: TGTGCCAGCAGCCCCATGGGGGTCCCAGATACGCAGTATTTT
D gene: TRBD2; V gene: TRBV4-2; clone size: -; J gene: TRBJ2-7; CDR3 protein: CASSHTGTKYEQYF; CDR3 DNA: TGTGCCAGCAGCCATACCGGGACTAAGTACGAGCAGTACTTC
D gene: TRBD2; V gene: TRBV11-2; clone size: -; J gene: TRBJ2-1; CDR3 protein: CASSLVGTSQFRYNNEQFF; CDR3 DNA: TGTGCCAGCAGCTTAGTCGGGACTAGCCAGTTCCGTTATAACAATGAGCAGTTCTTC
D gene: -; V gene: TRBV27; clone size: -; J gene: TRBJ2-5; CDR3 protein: CASKRLERETQYF; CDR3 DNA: TGTGCCAGCAAGCGGTTGGAGAGGGAGACCCAGTACTTC
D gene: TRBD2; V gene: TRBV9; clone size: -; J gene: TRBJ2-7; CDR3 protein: CASSALGTSGIHEQYF; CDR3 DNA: TGTGCCAGCAGCGCGTTGGGGACTAGCGGGATACACGAGCAGTACTTC
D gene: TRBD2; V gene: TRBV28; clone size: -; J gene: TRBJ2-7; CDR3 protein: CASRPGTSGSPFEQYF; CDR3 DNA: TGTGCCAGCAGGCCCGGGACTAGCGGGAGTCCCTTCGAGCAGTACTTC
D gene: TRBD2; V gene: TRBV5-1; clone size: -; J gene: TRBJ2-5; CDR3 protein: CASSLTGTSGGYQETQYF; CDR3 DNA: TGCGCCAGCAGCTTGACCGGGACTAGCGGGGGGTACCAAGAGACCCAGTACTTC
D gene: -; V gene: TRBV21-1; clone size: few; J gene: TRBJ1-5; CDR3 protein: CASSIPIKTPEYSNQPQHF; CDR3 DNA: TGTGCCAGCAGCATCCCGATTAAGACACCTGAGTATAGCAATCAGCCCCAGCATTTT
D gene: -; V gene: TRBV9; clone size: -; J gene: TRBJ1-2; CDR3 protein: CASSVVSGNYGYTF; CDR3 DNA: TGTGCCAGCAGCGTAGTATCTGGTAACTATGGCTACACCTTC
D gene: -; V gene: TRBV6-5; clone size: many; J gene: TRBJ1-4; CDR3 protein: CASSYGRVGGNEKLFF; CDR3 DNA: TGTGCCAGCAGTTATGGAAGGGTAGGGGGGAATGAAAAACTGTTTTTT
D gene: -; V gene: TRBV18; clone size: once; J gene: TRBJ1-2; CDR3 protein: CASSPSAGTYGYTF; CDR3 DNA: TGTGCCAGCTCACCATCGGCAGGGACCTATGGCTACACCTTC
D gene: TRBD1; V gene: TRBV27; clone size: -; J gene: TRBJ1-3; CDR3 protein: CASRGAGTGENTIYF; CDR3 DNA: TGTGCCAGCAGGGGAGCCGGGACAGGAGAAAACACCATATATTTT
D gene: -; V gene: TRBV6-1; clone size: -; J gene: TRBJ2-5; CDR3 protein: CASRSRLVGETQYF; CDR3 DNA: TGTGCCAGCAGAAGCCGACTAGTGGGAGAGACCCAGTACTTC
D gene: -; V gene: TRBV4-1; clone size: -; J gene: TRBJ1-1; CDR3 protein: CASSRSVGQDTEAFF; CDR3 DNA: TGCGCCAGCAGTCGTTCTGTTGGTCAGGACACTGAAGCTTTCTTT
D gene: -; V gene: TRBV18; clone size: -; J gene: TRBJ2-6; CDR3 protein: CASSTVLSSGANVLTF; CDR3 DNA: TGTGCCAGCTCAACTGTATTAAGCTCTGGGGCCAACGTCCTGACTTTC
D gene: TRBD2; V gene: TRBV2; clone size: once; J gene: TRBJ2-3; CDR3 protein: CASKPSGSSTDTQYF; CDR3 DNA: TGTGCCAGCAAGCCTAGCGGGTCTAGCACAGATACGCAGTATTTT
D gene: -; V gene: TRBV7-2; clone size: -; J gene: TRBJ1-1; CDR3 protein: CASSLEAYTEAFF; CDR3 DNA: TGTGCCAGCAGCTTAGAGGCTTACACTGAAGCTTTCTTT
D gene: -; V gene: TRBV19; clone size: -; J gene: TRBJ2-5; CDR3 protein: CASSATMGWGKTQYF; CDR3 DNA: TGTGCCAGTAGTGCCACGATGGGATGGGGGAAGACCCAGTACTTC
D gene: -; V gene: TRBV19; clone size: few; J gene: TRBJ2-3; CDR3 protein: CASSIGTPTDTQYF; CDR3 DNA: TGTGCCAGTAGTATTGGGACACCCACAGATACGCAGTATTTT
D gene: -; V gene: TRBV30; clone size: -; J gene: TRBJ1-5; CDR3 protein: CAWSVPRRNQPQHF; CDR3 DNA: TGTGCCTGGAGTGTTCCAAGGCGTAATCAGCCCCAGCATTTT
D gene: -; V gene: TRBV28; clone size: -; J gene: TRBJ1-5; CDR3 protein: CASSPPYVYSNQPQHF; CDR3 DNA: TGTGCCAGCAGCCCTCCCTATGTGTATAGCAATCAGCCCCAGCATTTT
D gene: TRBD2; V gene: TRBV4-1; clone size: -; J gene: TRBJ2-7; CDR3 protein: CASSQVPSGRFSYEQYF; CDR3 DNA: TGCGCCAGCAGCCAGGTCCCTAGCGGGAGATTCTCCTACGAGCAGTACTTC
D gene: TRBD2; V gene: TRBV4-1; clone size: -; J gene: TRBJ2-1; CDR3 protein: CASSQVAAGGTYNEQFF; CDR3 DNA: TGCGCCAGCAGCCAAGTTGCAGCGGGAGGGACCTACAATGAGCAGTTCTTC
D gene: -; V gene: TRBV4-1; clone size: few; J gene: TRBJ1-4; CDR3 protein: CASSQGTIRGAHYEKLFF; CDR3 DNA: TGCGCCAGCAGCCAAGGGACCATCCGGGGGGCGCATTATGAAAAACTGTTTTTT
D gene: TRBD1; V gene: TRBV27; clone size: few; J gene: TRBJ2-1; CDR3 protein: CASRGQGRFF; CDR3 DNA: TGTGCCAGCAGAGGACAGGGACGGTTCTTC
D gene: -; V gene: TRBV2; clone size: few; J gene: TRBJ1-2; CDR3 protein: CASSGTAYYGYTF; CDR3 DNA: TGTGCCAGCAGTGGGACAGCGTACTATGGCTACACCTTC
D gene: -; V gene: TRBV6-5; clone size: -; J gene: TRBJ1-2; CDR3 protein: CASSYIGGRYGYTF; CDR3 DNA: TGTGCCAGCAGTTACATAGGTGGGCGCTATGGCTACACCTTC
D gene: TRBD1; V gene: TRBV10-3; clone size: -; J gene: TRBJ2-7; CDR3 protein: CAISELGTGPLGTSGEQYF; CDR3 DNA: TGTGCCATCAGTGAGTTGGGGACAGGGCCTTTAGGGACCTCCGGCGAGCAGTACTTC
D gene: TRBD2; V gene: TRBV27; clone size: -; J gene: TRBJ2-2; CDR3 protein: CATRTSENTGELFF; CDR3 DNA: TGTGCCACCCGGACTAGCGAGAACACCGGGGAGCTGTTTTTT
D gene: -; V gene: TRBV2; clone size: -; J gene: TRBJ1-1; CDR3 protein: CASTLTNTEAFF; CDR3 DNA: TGTGCCAGCACGCTGACGAACACTGAAGCTTTCTTT
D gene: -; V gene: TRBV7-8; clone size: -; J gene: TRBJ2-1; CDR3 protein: CASSTDMYNEQFF; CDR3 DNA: TGTGCCAGCAGCACCGACATGTACAATGAGCAGTTCTTC
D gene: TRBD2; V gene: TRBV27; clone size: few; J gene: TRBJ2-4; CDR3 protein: CASSPRVWEGLNIQYF; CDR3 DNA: TGTGCCAGCAGTCCACGGGTGTGGGAGGGTTTAAACATTCAGTACTTC
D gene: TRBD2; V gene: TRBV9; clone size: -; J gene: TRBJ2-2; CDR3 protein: CASSTTSGRFTGELFF; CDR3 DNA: TGTGCCAGCAGCACCACTAGCGGGAGGTTTACCGGGGAGCTGTTTTTT
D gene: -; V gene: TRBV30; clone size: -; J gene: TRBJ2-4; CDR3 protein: CAWNSGVDVQYF; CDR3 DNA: TGTGCCTGGAATTCAGGGGTTGACGTTCAGTACTTC
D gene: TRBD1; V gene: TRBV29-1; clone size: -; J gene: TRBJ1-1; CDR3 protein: CSVRGRKNTEAFF; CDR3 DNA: TGCAGCGTCAGGGGGCGAAAGAACACTGAAGCTTTCTTT
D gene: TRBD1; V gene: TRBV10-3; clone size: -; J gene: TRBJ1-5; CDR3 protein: CAISPDRYSNQPQHF; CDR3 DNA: TGTGCCATCAGCCCGGACAGGTATAGCAATCAGCCCCAGCATTTT
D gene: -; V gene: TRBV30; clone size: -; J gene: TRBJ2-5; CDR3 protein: CAWAREQGGGRVAQYF; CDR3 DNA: TGTGCCTGGGCCCGAGAACAAGGGGGGGGTAGAGTGGCGCAGTACTTC
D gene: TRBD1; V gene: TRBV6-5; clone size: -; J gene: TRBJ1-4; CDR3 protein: CASSRGQLGEKLFF; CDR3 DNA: TGTGCCAGCAGTAGGGGGCAGCTAGGTGAAAAACTGTTTTTT
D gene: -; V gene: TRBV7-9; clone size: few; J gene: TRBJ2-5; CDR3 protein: CASSLMGAETQYF; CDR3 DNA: TGTGCCAGCAGCTTAATGGGTGCGGAGACCCAGTACTTC
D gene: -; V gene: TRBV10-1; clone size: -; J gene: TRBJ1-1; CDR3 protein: CASRLGAGTEAFF; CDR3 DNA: TGCGCCAGCAGACTAGGGGCAGGGACTGAAGCTTTCTTT
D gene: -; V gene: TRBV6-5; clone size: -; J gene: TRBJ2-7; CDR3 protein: CASSYSRGSEQYF; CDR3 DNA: TGTGCCAGCAGTTACTCGAGGGGTTCCGAGCAGTACTTC
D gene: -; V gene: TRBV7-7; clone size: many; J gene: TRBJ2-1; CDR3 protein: CASSSGSGVYNEQFF; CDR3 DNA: TGTGCCAGCAGCTCAGGGTCGGGGGTGTACAATGAGCAGTTCTTC
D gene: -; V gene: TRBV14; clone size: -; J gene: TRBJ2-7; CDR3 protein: CASSQDVRAIYEQYF; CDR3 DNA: TGTGCCAGCAGCCAAGACGTCCGGGCCATCTACGAGCAGTACTTC
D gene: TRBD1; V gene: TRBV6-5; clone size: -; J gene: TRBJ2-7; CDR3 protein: CASSRSPGQYEQYF; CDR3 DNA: TGTGCCAGCAGTCGATCCCCGGGACAGTACGAGCAGTACTTC
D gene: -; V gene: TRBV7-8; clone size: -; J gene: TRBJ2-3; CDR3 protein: CASSLALVGSTDTQYF; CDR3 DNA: TGTGCCAGCAGCTTAGCGCTTGTGGGAAGCACAGATACGCAGTATTTT
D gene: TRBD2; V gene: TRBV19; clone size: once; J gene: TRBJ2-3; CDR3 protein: CASSPQRESDTQYF; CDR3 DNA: TGTGCCAGTAGTCCCCAGCGGGAGTCGGATACGCAGTATTTT
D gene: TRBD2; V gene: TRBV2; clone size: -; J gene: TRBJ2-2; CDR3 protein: CASRRTTSGGAGELFF; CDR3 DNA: TGTGCCAGCAGACGGACGACTAGCGGGGGCGCCGGGGAGCTGTTTTTT
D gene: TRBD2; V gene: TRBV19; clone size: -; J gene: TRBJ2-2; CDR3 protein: CASQASGSYTGELFF; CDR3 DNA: TGTGCCAGTCAGGCCAGCGGGAGCTACACCGGGGAGCTGTTTTTT
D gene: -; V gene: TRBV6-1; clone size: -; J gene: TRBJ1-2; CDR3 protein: CASRTDGYGYTF; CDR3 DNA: TGTGCCAGCAGGACAGACGGCTATGGCTACACCTTC
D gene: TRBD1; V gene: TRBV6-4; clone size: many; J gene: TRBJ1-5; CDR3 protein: CASSAAGGGNQPQHF; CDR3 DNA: TGTGCCAGCAGTGCCGCAGGGGGCGGGAATCAGCCCCAGCATTTT
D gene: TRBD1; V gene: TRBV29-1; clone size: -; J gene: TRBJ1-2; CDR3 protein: CSVEEGQRTDYTF; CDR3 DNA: TGCAGCGTTGAAGAGGGACAGCGGACGGACTACACCTTC
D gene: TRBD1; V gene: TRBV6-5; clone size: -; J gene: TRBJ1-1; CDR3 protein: CASSYSIRGGTEAFF; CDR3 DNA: TGTGCCAGCAGTTACTCGATCAGGGGGGGTACTGAAGCTTTCTTT
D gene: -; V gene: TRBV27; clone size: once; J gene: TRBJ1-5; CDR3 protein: CASRKQGFLNQPQHF; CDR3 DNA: TGTGCCAGCAGAAAACAGGGTTTCCTCAATCAGCCCCAGCATTTT
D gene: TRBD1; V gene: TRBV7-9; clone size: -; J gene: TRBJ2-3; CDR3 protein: CASSPGQGSDTQYF; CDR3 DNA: TGTGCCAGCAGCCCGGGACAGGGTTCAGATACGCAGTATTTT
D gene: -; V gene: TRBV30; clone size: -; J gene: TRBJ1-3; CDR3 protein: CAWSVMVSRNTIYF; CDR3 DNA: TGTGCCTGGAGTGTTATGGTCAGCCGAAACACCATATATTTT